This T cell receptor (beta chain) was observed in a study of PD-1 blockade in classical Hodgkin lymphoma. Generated by immunoSEQ multiplex PCR, the TCRdb table keeps only in-frame clones and is missing some. The sample holds some 10,000 clones, about 70% seen once. Germline values: CDR1 MDHEN, CDR2 SYDVKM. With 0 bases removed from V and 4 bases from J, the gap between germline ends came to 16 bases. The CDR3 totals 17 residues. Notes on this clone: Its target is unknown.

After autologous stem cell transplantation all patients relapsed, and prior brentuximab vedotin exposure differed between cohorts. Purification of CD4+ T cells from thawed PBMCs was performed via magnetic negative selection. Complete response, partial response or progressive disease were the best responses. Study-level findings and limits: What drove the repertoire differences, possibly disease activity or prior therapy, has not been defined. When nivolumab was started under 1 year after ASCT, patients were excluded.

The sequence derives from a human donor with classical Hodgkin lymphoma. This specimen was CD4+ T cells from blood, taken at baseline. The chain couples TRBV28 to TRBJ1-5, with D possibly matching TRBD1 (5 bases). As DNA, the CDR3 is TGTGCCAGCAGTTTATGGGCGGCTTGGGGGGAAAATCAGCCCCAGCATTTT. It translates to CASSLWAAWGENQPQHF.